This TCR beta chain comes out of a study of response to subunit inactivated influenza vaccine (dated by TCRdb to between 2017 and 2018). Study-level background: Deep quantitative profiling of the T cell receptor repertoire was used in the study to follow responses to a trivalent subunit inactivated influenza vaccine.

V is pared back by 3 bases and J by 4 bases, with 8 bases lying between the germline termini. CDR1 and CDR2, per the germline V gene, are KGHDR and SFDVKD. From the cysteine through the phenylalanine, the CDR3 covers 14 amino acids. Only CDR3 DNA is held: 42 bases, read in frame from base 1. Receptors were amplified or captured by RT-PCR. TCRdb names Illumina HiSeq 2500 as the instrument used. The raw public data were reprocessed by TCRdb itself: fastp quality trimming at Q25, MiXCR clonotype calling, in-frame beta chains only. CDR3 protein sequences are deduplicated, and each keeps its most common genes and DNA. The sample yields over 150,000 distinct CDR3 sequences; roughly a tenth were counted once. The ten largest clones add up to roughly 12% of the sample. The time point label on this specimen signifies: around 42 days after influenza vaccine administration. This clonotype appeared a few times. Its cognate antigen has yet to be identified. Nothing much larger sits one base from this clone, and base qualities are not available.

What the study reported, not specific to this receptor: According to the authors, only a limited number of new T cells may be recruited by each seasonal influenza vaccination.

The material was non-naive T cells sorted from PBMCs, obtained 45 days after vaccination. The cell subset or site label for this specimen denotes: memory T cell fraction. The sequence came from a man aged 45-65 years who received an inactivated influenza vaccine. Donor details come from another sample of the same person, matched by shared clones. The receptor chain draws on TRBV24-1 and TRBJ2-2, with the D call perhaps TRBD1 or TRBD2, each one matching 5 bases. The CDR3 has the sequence CATSDPGTTGELFF. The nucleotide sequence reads TGTGCCACCAGTGATCCCGGGACCACCGGGGAGCTGTTTTTT.